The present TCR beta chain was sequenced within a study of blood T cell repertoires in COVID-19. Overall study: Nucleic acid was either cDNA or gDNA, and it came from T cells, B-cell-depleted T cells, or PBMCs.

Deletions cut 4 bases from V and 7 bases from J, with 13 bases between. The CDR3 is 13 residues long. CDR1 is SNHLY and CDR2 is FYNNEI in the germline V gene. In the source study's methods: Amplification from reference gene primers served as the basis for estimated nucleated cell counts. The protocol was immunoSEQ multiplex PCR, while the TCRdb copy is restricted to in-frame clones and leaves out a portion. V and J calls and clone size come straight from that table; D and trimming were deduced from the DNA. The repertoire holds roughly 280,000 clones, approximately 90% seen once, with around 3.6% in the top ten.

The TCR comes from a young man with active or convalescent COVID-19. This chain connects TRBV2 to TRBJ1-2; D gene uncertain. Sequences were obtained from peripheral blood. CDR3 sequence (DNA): TGTGCCAGCAGTGTACGGTGGGGAGGTGGCTACACCTTC. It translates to CASSVRWGGGYTF.